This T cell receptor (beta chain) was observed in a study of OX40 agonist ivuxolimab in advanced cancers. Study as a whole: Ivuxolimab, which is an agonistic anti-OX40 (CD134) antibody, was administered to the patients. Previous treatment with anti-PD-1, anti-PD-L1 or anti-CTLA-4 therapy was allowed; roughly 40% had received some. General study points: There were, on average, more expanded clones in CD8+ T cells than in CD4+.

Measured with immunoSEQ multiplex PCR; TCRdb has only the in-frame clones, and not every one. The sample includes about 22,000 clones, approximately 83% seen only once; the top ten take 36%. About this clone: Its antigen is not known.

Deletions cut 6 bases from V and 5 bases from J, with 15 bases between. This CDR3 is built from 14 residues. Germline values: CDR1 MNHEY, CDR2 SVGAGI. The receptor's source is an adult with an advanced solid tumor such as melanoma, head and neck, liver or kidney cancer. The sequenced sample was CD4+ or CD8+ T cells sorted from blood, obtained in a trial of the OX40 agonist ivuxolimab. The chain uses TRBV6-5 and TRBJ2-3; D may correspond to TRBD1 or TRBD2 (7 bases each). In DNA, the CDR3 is TGTGCCAGCAGCATAACAGGGGAGGGAGATACGCAGTATTTT. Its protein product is CASSITGEGDTQYF.